Given below is one T cell receptor (beta chain) in context. There is no known antigen for this receptor. No base-level quality is on record; no much larger clone is a single base apart. This sample is drawn from a study of naive and memory T cell subsets (dated by TCRdb to about 2017). The study in broad terms: An open-source, UMI-based TCR alpha and beta sequencing pipeline was applied to sorted naive and memory peripheral blood T cell subsets. The functional CMV T cell responses agreed completely with IgG serology results. RNA was DNase-treated and reverse transcribed with TCR constant-region primers, mostly using SuperScript III. What the research found in general, with its limitations: RNA-based TCR counts may be affected by expression changes linked to T cell activation and differentiation. A power law was followed by TCR abundance, with an exponent that differed between naive and memory subsets but was consistent across the three individuals. Following error correction, more than 85% of naive TCR sequences occurred only once, which made naive abundance distributions much steeper than those of memory subsets. Clonotypes were defined as single alpha or beta chain sequences, not paired alpha/beta receptors. The repertoire findings for the naive and memory subsets could not be validated, as no ground truth was available. In both CD4 and CD8 cells, the Gini index increased while Shannon and inverse Simpson diversity decreased from naive through CM, EM and EMRA.

From the second PCR step onward, the TCR alpha chain libraries and the TCR beta chain libraries were amplified separately. CMV status of each donor was established by measuring IFNgamma production from CD4+ T cells after fresh PBMCs were stimulated overnight with CMV viral lysate. CD4 T cells were positively selected with Miltenyi beads, followed by positive selection of CD8 T cells from the CD4-negative fraction. Cells stained for CD3, CD4, CD8, CD45RA, CD27 and a live/dead dye were sorted on a BD Aria II into four subsets by CD45RA and CD27. Blood came from a few healthy volunteers, each fractionated into CD4 and CD8 T cells and then into four differentiation subsets. About 130 ml of peripheral blood was collected from each donor, and PBMC were isolated from the blood using Ficoll-Paque PLUS density-gradient centrifugation. Sorted cells were lysed in RLT buffer, and RNA was extracted with a Qiagen RNeasy kit and stored at -80°C.

Libraries were built with UMI-ligation and nested PCR. The beta constant-region primer was an equimolar mix of two oligonucleotides covering both TRBC1 and TRBC2. A single-stranded oligonucleotide carrying the SP2 primer and a 12-nucleotide UMI was ligated to the 3' end of the cDNA by T4 RNA ligase 1. Four rounds of PCR were used to amplify ligated cDNA, with nested alpha and beta constant-region primers being used together with the SP2 primer. The ligation reaction was kept at 16 degrees C for 20-24 hours. PCR2 was usually performed as a SYBR Green qPCR and halted at a preset threshold so that over-amplification would not occur. Agencourt AMPure XP magnetic beads were used for all purifications after the first. Library amounts were measured by Qubit and library quality was assessed on a TapeStation, where the main peak was expected at around 650 bp. Pooled libraries were sequenced on an Illumina MiSeq with v2 2x251 paired-end kits, typically giving about 0.85-2 million reads per sample. Libraries were pooled at around 4 nM per sample, and roughly 5-7.5% PhiX was added to improve cluster recognition. The authors' analysis ran thus. Decombinator assigned V and J genes to Demultiplexor-processed FASTQ reads by tag matching, allowing a single base-pair mismatch. Collapsinator relied on UMIs to fix sequencing errors as well as frequency errors caused by PCR heterogeneity. TCRs were translated and CDR3s were extracted from the conserved cysteine to the FGXG phenylalanine by CDR3Translator, with non-productive sequences being flagged. Gini, Shannon entropy and inverse Simpson indices were calculated on repertoires that had been subsampled to equal numbers of UMI-defined TCRs. Clonotype abundance distributions were fitted to a power law by maximum likelihood within the linear range. Similar UMI counts, unique TCR numbers and clonal distributions were obtained with the pipeline and with MIGEC on one naive CD8 sample. A set of roughly 6,600 CMV-associated CDR3 sequences, compiled from VDJdb and a published dataset, was used to search the repertoires. In-frame beta chains were kept once TCRdb had trimmed the public reads at Q25 with fastp and called clones with MiXCR. Entries are consolidated by CDR3 protein sequence, retaining the most common genes and DNA. What appears here as the V and J calls and clone size reflects TCRdb's work, not the paper's. The sample table lists about 85,000 distinct CDR3 sequences, less than 15% of them with a count of one. The ten most abundant clones make up about 0.9% of the sample.

For CDR1 and CDR2, the germline V gene (reference sequence) lists SEHNR and FQNEAQ. The CDR3 holds 13 amino acids from the cysteine to the phenylalanine. Just the 39-base CDR3 DNA is kept, in frame starting at base 1. V lost 0 bases and J lost 6 bases; the stretch between them is 8 bases long. Sequencing used central memory CD4+ T cells from blood. What this sample's cell subset or site label stands for: central memory, CD45RA- CD27+. The rearranged segments are TRBV7-9 and TRBJ1-1; no D gene call is confident. The receptor's source is a human donor in good health. Here is the DNA: TGTGCCAGCAGCTTAGCCCCGGCAGCTGAAGCTTTCTTT. Its translation reads: CASSLAPAAEAFF.